The entry below describes one TCR beta chain. Its specificity is unknown. Profiling relied on immunoSEQ multiplex PCR, and the TCRdb table lists in-frame clones only, not all of them. This table holds some 45,000 clones, 90% found once. The data derive from a study of T cell responses to AZD1222 COVID-19 vaccine. Study results and limitations: In a largely white British group with more females than males, clonal diversity was possibly underestimated.

Trimming left V 2 bases short and J 0 bases short, with 9 bases between. This CDR3 has 15 residues. CDR1 MNHEY and CDR2 SVGAGI come from the germline V gene. Sequences were derived from peripheral blood, sampled 28 days after the second AZD1222 dose. The receptor was isolated from an adult who received the AZD1222 COVID-19 vaccine. The V and J genes are TRBV6-5 and TRBJ2-3; D is uncertain. CDR3 in DNA: TGTGCCAGCAGTTACCAGAGTGCTAGCACAGATACGCAGTATTTT. Its translation is CASSYQSASTDTQYF.